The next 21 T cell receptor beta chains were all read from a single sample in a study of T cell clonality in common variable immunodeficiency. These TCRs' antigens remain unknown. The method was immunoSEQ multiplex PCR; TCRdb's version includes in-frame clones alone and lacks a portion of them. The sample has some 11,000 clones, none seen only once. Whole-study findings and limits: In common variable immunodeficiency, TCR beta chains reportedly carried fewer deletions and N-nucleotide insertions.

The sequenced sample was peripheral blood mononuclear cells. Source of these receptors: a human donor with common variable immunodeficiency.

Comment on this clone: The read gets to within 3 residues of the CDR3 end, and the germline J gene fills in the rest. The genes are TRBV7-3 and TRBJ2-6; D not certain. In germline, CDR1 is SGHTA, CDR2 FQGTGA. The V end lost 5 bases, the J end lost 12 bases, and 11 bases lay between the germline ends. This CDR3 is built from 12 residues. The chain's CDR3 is CASSPPAGVLTF. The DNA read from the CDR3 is TGTGCCAGCAGCCCGCCCGCCGGCGTC.

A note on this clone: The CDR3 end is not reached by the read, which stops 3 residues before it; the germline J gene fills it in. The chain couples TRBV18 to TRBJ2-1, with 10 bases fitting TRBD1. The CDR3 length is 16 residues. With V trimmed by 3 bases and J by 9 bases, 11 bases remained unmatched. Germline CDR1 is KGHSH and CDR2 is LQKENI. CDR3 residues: CASSPPHGTGDGEQFF. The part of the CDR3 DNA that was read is TGTGCCAGCTCACCTCCCCACGGGACAGGGGATGGTGAG.

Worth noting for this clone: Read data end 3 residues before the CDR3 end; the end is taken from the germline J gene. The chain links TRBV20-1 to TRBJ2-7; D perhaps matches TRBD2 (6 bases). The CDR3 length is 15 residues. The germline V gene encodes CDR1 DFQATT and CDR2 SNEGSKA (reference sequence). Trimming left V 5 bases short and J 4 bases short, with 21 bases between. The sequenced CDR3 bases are TGCAGTGCTCCTACACTAGCAGGAATTCGGTACGAG. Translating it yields CSAPTLAGIRYE. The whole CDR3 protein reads CSAPTLAGIRYEQYF.

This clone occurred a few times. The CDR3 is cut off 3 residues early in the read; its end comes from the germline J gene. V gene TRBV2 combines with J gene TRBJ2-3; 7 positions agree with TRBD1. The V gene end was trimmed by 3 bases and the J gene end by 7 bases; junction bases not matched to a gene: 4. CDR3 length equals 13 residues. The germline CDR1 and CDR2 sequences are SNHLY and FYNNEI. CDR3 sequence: CASSDQTGHTQYF. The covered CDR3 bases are TGTGCCAGCAGTGACCAGACAGGGCATACG. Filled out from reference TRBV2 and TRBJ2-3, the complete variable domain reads EPEVTQTPSHQVTQMGQEVILRCVPISNHLYFYWYRQILGQKVEFLVSFYNNEISEKSEIFDDQFSVERPDGSNFTLKIRSTKLEDSAMYFCASSDQTGHTQYFGPGTRLTVL.

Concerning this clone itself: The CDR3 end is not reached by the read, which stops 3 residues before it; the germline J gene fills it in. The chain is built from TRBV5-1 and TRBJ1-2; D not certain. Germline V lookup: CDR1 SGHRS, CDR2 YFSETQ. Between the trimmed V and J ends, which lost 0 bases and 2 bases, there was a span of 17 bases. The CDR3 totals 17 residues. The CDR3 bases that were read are TGCGCCAGCAGCTTGGCCGTGGGCCCCAGCATCAACTATGGC. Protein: CASSLAVGPSINYG. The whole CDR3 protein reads CASSLAVGPSINYGYTF.

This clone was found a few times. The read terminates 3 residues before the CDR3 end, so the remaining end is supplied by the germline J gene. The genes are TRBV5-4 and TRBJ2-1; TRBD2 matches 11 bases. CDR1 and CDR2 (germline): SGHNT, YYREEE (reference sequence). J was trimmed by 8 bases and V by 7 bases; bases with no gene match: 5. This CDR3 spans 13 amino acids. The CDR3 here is CASGIAGGYEQFF. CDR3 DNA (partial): TGTGCCAGCGGAATAGCGGGAGGGTATGAG.

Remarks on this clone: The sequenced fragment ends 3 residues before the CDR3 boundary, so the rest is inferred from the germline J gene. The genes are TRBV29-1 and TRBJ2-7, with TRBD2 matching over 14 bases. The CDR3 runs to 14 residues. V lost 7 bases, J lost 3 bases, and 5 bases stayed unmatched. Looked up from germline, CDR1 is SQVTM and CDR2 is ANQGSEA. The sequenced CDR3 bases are TGCAGCGCTTTGACTAGCGGGAGGGACTACGAG. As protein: CSALTSGRDYE. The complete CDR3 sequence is CSALTSGRDYEQYF.

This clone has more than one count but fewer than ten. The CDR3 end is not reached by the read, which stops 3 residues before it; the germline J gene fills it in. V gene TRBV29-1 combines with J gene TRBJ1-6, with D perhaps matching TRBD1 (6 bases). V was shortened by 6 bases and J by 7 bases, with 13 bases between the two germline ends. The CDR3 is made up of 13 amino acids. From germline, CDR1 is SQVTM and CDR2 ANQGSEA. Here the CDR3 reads CSVRNRENSPLHF. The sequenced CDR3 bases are TGCAGCGTCCGAAACAGGGAAAATTCACCC.

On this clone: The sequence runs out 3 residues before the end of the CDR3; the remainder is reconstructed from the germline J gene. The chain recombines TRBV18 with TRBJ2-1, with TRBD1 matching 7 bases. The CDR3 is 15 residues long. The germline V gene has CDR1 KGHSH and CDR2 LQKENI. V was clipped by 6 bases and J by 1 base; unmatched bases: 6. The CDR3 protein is CASSLMGQSYNEQFF. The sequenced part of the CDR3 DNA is TGTGCCAGCTCCCTCATGGGACAGTCCTACAATGAG.

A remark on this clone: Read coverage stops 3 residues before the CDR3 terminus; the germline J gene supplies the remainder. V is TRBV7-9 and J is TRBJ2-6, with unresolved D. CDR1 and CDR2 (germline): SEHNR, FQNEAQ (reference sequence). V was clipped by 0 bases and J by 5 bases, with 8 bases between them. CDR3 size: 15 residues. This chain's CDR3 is CASSLARSWANVLTF. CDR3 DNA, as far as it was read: TGTGCCAGCAGCTTAGCGCGTAGCTGGGCCAACGTC.

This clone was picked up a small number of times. CDR3 protein: CASSAWGGQETQYF. CDR3 bases read: TGTGCCAGCAGCGCTTGGGGGGGACAAGAGACC. The rearrangement uses TRBV7-3 and TRBJ2-5, with 7 bases that match TRBD2. The read comes to an end 3 residues before the CDR3 does, leaving the germline J gene to fill in the end. This CDR3 contains 14 residues. Germline V gene data show CDR1 as SGHTA and CDR2 as FQGTGA. V gave up 5 bases and J gave up 2 bases; unmatched junction bases: 5.

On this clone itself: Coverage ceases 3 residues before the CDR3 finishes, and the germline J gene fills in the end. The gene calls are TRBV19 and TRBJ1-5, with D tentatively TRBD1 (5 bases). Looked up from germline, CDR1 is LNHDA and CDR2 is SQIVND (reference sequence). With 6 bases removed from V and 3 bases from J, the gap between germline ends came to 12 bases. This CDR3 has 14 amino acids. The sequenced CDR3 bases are TGTGCCAGTAGCCTAGGACAATTCAATCAGCCC. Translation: CASSLGQFNQP. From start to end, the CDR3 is CASSLGQFNQPQHF.

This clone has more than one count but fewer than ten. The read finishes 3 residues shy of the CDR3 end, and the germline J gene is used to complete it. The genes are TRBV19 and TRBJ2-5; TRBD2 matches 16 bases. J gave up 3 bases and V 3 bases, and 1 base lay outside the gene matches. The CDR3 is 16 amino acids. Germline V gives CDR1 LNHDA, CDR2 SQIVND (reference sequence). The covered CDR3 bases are TGTGCCAGTAGTATGGGGACTAGCGGGAGGGAAGAGACC. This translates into CASSMGTSGREET. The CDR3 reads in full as CASSMGTSGREETQYF.

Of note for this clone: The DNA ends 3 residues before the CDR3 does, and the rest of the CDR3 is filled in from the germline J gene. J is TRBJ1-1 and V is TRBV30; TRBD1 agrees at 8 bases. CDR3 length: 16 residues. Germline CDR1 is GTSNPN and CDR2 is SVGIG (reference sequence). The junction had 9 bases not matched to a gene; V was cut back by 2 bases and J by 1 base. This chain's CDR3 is CAWSSQGAWWNTEAFF. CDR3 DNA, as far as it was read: TGTGCCTGGAGTTCTCAGGGGGCTTGGTGGAACACTGAA.

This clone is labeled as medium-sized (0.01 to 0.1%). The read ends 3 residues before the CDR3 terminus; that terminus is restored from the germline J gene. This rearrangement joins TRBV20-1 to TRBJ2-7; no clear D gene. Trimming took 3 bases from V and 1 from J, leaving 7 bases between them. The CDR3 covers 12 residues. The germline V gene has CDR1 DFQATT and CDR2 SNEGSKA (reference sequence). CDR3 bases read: TGCAGTGCTAGCTCTTTATCCTACGAG. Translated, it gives CSASSLSYE. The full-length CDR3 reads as CSASSLSYEQYF.

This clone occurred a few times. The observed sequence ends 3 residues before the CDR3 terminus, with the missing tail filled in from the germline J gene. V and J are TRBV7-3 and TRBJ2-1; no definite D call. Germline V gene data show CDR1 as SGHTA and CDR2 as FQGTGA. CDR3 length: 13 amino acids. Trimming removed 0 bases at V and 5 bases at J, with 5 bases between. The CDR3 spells CASSLTRDNEQFF. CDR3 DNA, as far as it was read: TGTGCCAGCAGCTTAACACGGGACAATGAG.

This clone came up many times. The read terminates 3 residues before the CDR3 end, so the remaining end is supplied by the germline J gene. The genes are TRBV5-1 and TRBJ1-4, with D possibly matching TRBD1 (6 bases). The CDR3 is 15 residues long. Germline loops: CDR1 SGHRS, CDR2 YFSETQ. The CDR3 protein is CASSLEQGTFAKLFF. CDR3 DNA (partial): TGCGCCAGCAGCTTAGAGCAGGGGACGTTTGCGAAA.

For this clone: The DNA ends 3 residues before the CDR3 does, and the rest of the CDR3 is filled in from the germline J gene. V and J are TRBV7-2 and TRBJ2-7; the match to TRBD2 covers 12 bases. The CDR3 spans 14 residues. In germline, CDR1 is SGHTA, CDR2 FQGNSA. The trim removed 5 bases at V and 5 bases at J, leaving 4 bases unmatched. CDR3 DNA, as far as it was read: TGTGCCAGCAGCCCCCGGACTAGCGGGAACGAG. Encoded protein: CASSPRTSGNE. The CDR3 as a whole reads CASSPRTSGNEQYF.

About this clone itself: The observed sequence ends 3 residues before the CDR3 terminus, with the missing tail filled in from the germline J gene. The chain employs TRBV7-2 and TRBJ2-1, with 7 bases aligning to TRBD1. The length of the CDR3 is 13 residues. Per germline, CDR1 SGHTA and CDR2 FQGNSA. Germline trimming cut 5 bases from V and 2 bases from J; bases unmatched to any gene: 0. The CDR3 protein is CASSQGAYNEQFF. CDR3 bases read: TGTGCCAGCAGCCAGGGGGCCTACAATGAG.

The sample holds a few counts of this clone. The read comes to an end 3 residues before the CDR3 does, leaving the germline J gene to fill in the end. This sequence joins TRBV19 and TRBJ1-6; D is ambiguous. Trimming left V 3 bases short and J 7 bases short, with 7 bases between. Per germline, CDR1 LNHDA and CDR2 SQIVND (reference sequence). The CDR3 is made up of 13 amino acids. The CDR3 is CASSIQANSPLHF. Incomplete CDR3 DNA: TGTGCCAGTAGTATTCAGGCCAATTCACCC.

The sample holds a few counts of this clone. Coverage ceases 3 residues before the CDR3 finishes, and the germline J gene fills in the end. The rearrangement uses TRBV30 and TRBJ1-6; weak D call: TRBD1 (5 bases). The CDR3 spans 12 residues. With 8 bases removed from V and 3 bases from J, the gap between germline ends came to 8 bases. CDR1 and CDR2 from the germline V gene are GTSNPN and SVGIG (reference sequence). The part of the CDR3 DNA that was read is TGTGCCAGGGGAGACTATAATTCACCC. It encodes CARGDYNSP. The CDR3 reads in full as CARGDYNSPLHF. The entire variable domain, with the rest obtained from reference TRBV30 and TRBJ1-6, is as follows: SQTIHQWPATLVQPVGSPLSLECTVEGTSNPNLYWYRQAAGRGLQLLFYSVGIGQISSEVPQNLSASRPQDRQFILSSKKLLLSDSGFYLCARGDYNSPLHFGNGTRLTVT.